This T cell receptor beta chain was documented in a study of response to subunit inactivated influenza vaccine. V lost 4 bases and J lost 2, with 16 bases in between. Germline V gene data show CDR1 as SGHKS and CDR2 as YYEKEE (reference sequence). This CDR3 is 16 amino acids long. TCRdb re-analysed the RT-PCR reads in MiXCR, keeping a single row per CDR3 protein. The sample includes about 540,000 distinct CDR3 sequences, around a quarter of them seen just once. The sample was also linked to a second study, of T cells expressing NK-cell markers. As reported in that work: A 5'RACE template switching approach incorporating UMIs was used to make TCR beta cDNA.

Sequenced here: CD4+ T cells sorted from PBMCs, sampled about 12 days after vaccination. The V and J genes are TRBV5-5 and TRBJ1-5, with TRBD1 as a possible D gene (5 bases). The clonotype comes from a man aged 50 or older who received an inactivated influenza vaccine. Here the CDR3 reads CASSTTGSRGNQPQHF. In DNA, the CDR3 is TGTGCCAGCAGCACCACAGGTAGCCGGGGCAATCAGCCCCAGCATTTT.